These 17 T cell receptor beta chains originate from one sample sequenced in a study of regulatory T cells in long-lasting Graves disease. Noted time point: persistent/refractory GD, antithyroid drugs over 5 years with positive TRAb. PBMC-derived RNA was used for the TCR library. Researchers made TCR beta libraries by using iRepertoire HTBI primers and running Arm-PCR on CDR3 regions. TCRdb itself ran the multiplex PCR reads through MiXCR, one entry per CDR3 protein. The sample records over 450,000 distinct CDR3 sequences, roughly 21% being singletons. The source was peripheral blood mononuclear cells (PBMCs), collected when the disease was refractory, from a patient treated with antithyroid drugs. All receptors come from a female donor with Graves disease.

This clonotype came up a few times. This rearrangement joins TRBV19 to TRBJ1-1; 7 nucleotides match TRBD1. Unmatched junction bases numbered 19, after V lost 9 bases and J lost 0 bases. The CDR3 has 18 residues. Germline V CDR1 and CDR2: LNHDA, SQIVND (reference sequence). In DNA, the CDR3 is TGTGCCAGCTGCCGAAAGACAGGGCTAAAGGTAATGAACACTGAAGCTTTCTTT. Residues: CASCRKTGLKVMNTEAFF.

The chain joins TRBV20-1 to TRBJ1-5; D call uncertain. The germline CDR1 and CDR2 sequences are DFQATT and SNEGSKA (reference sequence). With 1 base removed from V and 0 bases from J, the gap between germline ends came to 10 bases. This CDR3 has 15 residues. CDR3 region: CSARGLGRSNQPQHF. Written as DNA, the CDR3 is TGCAGTGCTAGAGGCTTGGGCCGTAGCAATCAGCCCCAGCATTTT.

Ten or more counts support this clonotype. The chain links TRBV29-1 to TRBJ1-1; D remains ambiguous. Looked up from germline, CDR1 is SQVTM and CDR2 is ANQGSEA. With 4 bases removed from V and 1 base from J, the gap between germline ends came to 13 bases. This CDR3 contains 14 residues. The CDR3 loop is CSVGWRLRNTEAFF. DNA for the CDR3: TGCAGCGTTGGATGGAGACTTAGGAACACTGAAGCTTTCTTT.

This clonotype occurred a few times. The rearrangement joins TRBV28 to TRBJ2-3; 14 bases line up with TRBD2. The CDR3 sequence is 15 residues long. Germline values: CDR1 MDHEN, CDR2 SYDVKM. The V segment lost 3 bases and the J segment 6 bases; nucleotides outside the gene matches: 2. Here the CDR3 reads CASSFGTSGSDTQYF. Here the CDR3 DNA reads TGTGCCAGCAGTTTCGGGACTAGCGGGAGCGATACGCAGTATTTT.

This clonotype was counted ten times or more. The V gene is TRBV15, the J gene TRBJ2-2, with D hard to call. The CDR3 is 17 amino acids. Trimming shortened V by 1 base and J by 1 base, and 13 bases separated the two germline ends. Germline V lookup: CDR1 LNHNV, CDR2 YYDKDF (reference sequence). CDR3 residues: CATSRVPAQQNTGELFF. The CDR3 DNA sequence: TGTGCCACCAGCAGAGTACCGGCACAGCAGAACACCGGGGAGCTGTTTTTT.

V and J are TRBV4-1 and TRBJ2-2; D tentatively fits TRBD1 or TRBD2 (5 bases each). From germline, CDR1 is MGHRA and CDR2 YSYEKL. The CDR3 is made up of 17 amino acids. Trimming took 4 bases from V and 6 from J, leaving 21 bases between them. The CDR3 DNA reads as TGCGCCAGCAGCCTCCCCTTGGCTGCAGGGCGGGCCGGGGAGCTGTTTTTT. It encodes CASSLPLAAGRAGELFF.

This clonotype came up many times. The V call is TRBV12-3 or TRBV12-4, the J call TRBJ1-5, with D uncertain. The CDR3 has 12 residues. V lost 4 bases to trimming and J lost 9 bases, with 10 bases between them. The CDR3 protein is CASSSSDRPQHF. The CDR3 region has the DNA TGTGCCAGCAGTTCCTCGGACCGGCCCCAGCATTTT.

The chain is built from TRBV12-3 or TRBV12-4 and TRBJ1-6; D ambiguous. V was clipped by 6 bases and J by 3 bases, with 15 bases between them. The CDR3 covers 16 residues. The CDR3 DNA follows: TGTGCCAGCAGCTCAGCGGCAGAATTCTATAATTCACCCCTCCACTTT. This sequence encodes CASSSAAEFYNSPLHF.

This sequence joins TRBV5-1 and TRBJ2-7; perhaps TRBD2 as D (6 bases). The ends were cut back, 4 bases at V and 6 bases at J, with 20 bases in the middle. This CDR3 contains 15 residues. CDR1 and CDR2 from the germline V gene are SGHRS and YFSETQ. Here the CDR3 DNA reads TGCGCCAGCAGCGCCTCCGGGACTCAAGGGAGCGAGCAGTACTTC. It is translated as CASSASGTQGSEQYF.

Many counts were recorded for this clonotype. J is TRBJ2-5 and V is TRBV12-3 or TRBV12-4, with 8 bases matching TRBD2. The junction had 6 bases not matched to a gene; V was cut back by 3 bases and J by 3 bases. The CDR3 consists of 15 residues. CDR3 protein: CASSFLSGGEETQYF. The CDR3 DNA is TGTGCCAGCAGTTTTCTTTCCGGGGGGGAAGAGACCCAGTACTTC.

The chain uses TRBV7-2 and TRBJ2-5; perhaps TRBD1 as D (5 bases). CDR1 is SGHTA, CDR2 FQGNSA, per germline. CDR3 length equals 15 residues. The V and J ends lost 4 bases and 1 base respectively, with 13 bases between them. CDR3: CASSSKRGLQETQYF. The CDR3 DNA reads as TGTGCCAGCAGCTCGAAAAGGGGCCTCCAAGAGACCCAGTACTTC.

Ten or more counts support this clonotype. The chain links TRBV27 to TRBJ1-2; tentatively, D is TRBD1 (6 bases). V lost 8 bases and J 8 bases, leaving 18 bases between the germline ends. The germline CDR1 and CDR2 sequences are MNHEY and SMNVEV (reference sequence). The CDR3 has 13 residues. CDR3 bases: TGTGCCAGCGGGGGGGGGGCAGGGTCGGGCTACACCTTC. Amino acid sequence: CASGGGAGSGYTF.

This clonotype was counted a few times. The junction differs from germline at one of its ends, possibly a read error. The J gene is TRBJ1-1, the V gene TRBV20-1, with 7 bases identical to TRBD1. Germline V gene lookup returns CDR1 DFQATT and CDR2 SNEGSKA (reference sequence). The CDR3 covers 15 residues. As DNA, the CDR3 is TGCAGTGCTTTCTCAGGGGGGGATTTGAACGCTGAAGCTTTCTTT. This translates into CSAFSGGDLNAEAFF.

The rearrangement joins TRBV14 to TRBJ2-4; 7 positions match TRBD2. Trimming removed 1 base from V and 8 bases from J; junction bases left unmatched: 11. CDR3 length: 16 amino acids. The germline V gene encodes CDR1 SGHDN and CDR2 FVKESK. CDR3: CASSQVRGGFGDIQYF. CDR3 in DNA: TGTGCCAGCAGCCAAGTTCGCGGGGGATTTGGAGACATTCAGTACTTC.

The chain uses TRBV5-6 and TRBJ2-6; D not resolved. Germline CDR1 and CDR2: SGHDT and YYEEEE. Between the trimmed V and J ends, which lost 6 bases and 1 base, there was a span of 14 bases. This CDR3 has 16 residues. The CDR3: CASNLGRVSGANVLTF. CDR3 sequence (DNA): TGTGCCAGCAACCTCGGCCGGGTATCTGGGGCCAACGTCCTGACTTTC.

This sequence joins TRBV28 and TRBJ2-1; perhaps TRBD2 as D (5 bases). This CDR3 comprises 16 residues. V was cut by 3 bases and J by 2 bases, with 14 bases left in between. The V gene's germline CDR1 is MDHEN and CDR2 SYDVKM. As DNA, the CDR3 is TGTGCCAGCAGTTTTCCCCTAGCTGGGGCCTACAATGAGCAGTTCTTC. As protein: CASSFPLAGAYNEQFF.

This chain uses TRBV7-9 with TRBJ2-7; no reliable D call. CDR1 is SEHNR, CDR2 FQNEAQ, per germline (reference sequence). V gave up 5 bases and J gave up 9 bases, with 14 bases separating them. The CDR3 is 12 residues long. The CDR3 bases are TGTGCCAGCAGCAAGAGCCTTGACGGGCAGTACTTC. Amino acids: CASSKSLDGQYF.